The entry that follows covers one T cell receptor (beta chain) sequence. Its cognate antigen has yet to be identified. Base qualities are missing; no much larger clone stands one base away. This specimen comes from a study of vaccination and CD4 T cells after COVID-19 (dated by TCRdb to the early 2020s). Regarding the complete study: Every convalescent patient had a positive nasal swab PCR test for SARS-CoV-2, with mild disease in several patients and severe disease in one. Control cultures received a CEFX viral epitope pool as the positive control, an HIV-1 Nef peptide pool as the negative control, or no peptide. Participants got two doses of the Pfizer-BioNTech BNT162b2 vaccine (n=8) or two doses of the Moderna mRNA-1273 vaccine (n=2). Post-COVID blood samples were collected from convalescent patients a median of around 100 days after diagnosis, with a range of roughly 30 to 161 days. Overlapping spike peptide pools from SARS-CoV-2 and from the common cold coronaviruses HCoV-NL63, HCoV-OC43 and HCoV-229E were used as culture stimuli. Post-vaccine blood samples were obtained a median of about 72 days after the second vaccine dose, with a range of about 12 to 241 days. In the convalescent cohort there were six males and four females, among whom were two Hispanic individuals, seven Caucasians, two Asians and one multiracial person. In fewer than 12 COVID-19 convalescent patients and several infection-naive healthy vaccine recipients, researchers compared the spike-specific CD4+ TCR repertoire from before mRNA vaccination with the repertoire from after.

The library was made by PCR. DNA from cultured CD4+ T cells was subjected to TCR sequencing with the Oncomine TCR Beta short-read assay at the Johns Hopkins FTIC core. The QIAamp micro DNA kit was used to extract genomic DNA from the cultured CD4+ T cells. Oncomine TCR Beta libraries from cultured CD4+ T cells were pooled using unique dual indexes and sequenced on an Illumina iSeq 100. On the study's bioinformatics: Non-productive sequences were removed, and CDR3s that did not start with C, did not end with F or W, or were shorter than 7 amino acids were discarded. The MANAFEST web application was used to identify antigen-specific clonotypes by comparing peptide-stimulated wells against reference wells and other culture wells. To be called positive, a clone needed an FDR below 0.05, an odds ratio above 5, and a productive frequency above 0.1% in at least two of three replicate wells. Clonotypes that were significantly expanded in both SARS-CoV-2 spike wells and at least one common cold coronavirus spike condition were defined as cross-reactive. Levenshtein distances (stringdist) and unrooted phylogenetic trees (ape) in R version 3.6.1 were used to assess CDR3 homology. In-frame beta chains were kept once TCRdb had trimmed the public reads at Q25 with fastp and called clones with MiXCR. Every distinct CDR3 protein forms one entry, paired with its most common genes and DNA. The V and J calls follow TCRdb's processing rather than the paper's. The sample table shows over 10,000 distinct CDR3 sequences, and roughly 43% are seen once. The ten largest clones capture more than 7.5% of the sample.

From its cysteine to its phenylalanine, the CDR3 spans 14 amino acids. The DNA shown is the 42-base CDR3, in frame from base 1. A distance of 11 bases separates the germline ends of V and J, which lose 6 bases and 0 bases respectively. The germline V gene encodes CDR1 SGHDN and CDR2 FVKESK. The sample's treatment or condition label, in plain terms: approximately nine-day PBMC culture with coronavirus spike peptide pools or control peptides (ViraFEST assay). The study used the ViraFEST assay, which expanded antigen-specific T cells with peptide pools and then identified expanded clonotypes by TCR sequencing. The positive SARS-CoV-2 PCR tests of the convalescent patients were dated from March to December 2020, before the Alpha, Beta and Delta variants emerged in the United States. PBMCs were cultured at a few million per well in IMDM supplemented with 5% human AB serum and 8.5 to 10 IU/ml IL-2, with 10 ug/ml peptide pools added. On days 3 and 7, half of the culture medium was replaced with fresh IL-2-containing medium. After about 10 days of culture, CD4+ T cells were isolated by negative selection using the EasySep CD4+ T cell isolation kit. Ficoll-Paque Plus gradient centrifugation was used to isolate PBMCs from whole blood, and the isolated PBMCs were then either used fresh or cryopreserved at -140C. Culture conditions were generally each tested in triplicate wells.

Study-level results and caveats: In convalescent patients, a median 86.3% of post-vaccine SARS-CoV-2-reactive clones were detected only after vaccination, and vaccine-specific priming was suggested by this finding. The median number of SARS-CoV-2-reactive clonotypes rose from fewer than 25 after infection to roughly 40 after vaccination, but the change was not significant. The number of convalescent patients in the study was relatively small, and the study did not examine early timepoints following natural infection. Of the vaccine-specific clones in convalescent patients, 304 of 307, or nearly all, reacted only to SARS-CoV-2 spike and did not cross-react with common cold coronaviruses.

This chain is built from TRBV14 and TRBJ1-1; the D gene remains uncertain. This receptor was identified in a human donor who had recovered from COVID-19. Sample: CD4+ T cells from blood, cultured in vitro. This receptor has the CDR3 CASSRSGMNTEAFF. The nucleotide sequence is TGTGCCAGCAGTCGAAGTGGGATGAACACTGAAGCTTTCTTT. The CDR3, completed at both ends by the reference TRBV14 and TRBJ1-1 genes, gives the full variable domain EAGVTQFPSHSVIEKGQTVTLRCDPISGHDNLYWYRRVMGKEIKFLLHFVKESKQDESGMPNNRFLAERTGGTYSTLKVQPAELEDSGVYFCASSRSGMNTEAFFGQGTRLTVV.